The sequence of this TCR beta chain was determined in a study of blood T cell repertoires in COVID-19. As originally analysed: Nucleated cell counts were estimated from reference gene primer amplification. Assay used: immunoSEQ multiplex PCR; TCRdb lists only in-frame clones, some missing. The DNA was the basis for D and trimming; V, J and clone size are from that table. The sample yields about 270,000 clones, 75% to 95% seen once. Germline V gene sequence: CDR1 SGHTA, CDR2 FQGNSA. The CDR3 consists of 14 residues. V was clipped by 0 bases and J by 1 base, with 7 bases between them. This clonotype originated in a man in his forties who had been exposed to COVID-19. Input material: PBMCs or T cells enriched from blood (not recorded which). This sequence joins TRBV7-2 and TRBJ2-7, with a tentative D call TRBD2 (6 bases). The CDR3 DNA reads TGTGCCAGCAGCTTAGCCCTAGCGTCCTACGAGCAGTACTTC. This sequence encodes CASSLALASYEQYF.